This TCR beta chain originates from a study of STAT5B mutations in CD4+ large granular lymphocyte leukemia. The repertoire was sequenced with immunoSEQ multiplex PCR; TCRdb's copy has only in-frame clones and lacks some. This sample has around 43,000 clones, with about 86% found just once. Trimming took 1 base from V and 12 from J, leaving 10 bases between them. Germline V gene sequence: CDR1 SGHTA, CDR2 FQGNSA. This CDR3 is 12 amino acids long. Study outcomes and limitations: No patients shared main leukemic clonotypes, though roughly 27% appeared at low frequency elsewhere.

About this clone itself: What it binds is unknown.

The sequence was collected from a human donor in good health. V and J are TRBV7-2 and TRBJ2-1; D gene unclear. Sequenced input: CD4+ T cells from blood buffy coats. Here the CDR3 DNA reads TGTGCCAGCAGCTTAGGGCCAGGCGGGCAGTTCTTC. Amino acid sequence: CASSLGPGGQFF. Full variable domain (missing parts from reference TRBV7-2 and TRBJ2-1): GAGVSQSPSNKVTEKGKDVELRCDPISGHTALYWYRQSLGQGLEFLIYFQGNSAPDKSGLPSDRFSAERTGGSVSTLTIQRTQQEDSAVYLCASSLGPGGQFFGPGTRLTVL.